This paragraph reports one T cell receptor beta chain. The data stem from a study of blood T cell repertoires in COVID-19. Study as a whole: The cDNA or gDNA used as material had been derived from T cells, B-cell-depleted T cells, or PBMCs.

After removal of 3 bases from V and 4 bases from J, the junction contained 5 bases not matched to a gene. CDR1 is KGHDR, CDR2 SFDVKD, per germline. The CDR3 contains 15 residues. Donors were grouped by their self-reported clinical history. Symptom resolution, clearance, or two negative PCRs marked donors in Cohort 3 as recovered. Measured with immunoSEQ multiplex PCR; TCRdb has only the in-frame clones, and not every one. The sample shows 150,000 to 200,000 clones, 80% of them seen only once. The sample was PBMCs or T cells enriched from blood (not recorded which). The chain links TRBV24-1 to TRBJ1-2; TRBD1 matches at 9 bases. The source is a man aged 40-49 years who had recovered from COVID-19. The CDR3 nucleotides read TGTGCCACCAGTGATGCCGGGACAGGGACCTATGGCTACACCTTC. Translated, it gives CATSDAGTGTYGYTF.